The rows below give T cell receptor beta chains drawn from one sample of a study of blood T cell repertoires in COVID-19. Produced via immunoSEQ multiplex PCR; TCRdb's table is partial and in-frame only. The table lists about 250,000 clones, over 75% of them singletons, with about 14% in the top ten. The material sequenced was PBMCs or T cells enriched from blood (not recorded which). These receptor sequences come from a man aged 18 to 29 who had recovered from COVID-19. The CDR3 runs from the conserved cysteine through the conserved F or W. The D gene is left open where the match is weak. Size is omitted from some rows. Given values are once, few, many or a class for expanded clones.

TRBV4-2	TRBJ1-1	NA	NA	TGTGCCAGCAGCCAAGATCTTGGCCTCCTGGGGCCGAGCGGGGCTTTCTTT	CASSQDLGLLGPSGAFF
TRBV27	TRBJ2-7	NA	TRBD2	TGTGCCAGCAGTTTAGGGGGGGACTACGAGCAGTACTTC	CASSLGGDYEQYF
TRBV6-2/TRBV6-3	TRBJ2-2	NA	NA	TGTGCCAGCAGTTACCAACCGGAGTACACCGGGGAGCTGTTTTTT	CASSYQPEYTGELFF
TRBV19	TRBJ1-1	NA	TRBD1	TGTGCCAGTATCGATGGAGGGGGCGCGGACACTGAAGCTTTCTTT	CASIDGGGADTEAFF
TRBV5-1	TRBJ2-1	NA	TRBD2	TGCGCCAGCACCCCCGGGACTAGCTCCTACAATGAGCAGTTCTTC	CASTPGTSSYNEQFF
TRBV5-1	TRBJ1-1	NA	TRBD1	TGCGCCAGCAGCCACCGGACAGGGAATATCTTCGGTGAAGCTTTCTTT	CASSHRTGNIFGEAFF
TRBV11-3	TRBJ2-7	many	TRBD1	TGTGCCAGCAGCTTAGAGAAAGGGACAGGAAACTACGAGCAGTACTTC	CASSLEKGTGNYEQYF
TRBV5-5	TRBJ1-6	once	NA	TGTGCCAGCAGCCTGTTTGGGGCGAATTATAATTCACCCCTCCACTTT	CASSLFGANYNSPLHF
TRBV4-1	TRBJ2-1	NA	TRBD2	TGCGCCAGCAGCCAAGTGGCTCTAGCGGTTCGACATAGCTCCTACAATGAGCAGTTCTTC	CASSQVALAVRHSSYNEQFF
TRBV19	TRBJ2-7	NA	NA	TGTGCCAGTAGTATAGATTATGAGGTAGGGCAGTACTTC	CASSIDYEVGQYF
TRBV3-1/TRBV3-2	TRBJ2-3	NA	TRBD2	TGTGCCAGCAGACCCGGGACTAGCGGGAGCGTTAGCACAGATACGCAGTATTTT	CASRPGTSGSVSTDTQYF
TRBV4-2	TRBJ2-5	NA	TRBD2	TGTGCCAGCAGCCAAAGGGGGACTAGCGGGAGAGAGACCCAGTACTTC	CASSQRGTSGRETQYF
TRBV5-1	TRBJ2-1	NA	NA	TGCGCCAGCAGGGCAGGCAACAATGAGCAGTTCTTC	CASRAGNNEQFF
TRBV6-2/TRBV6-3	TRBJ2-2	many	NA	TGTGCCAGCAGCCGAGGACAGACGAACACCGGGGAGCTGTTTTTT	CASSRGQTNTGELFF
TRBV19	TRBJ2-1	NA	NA	TGTGCCAGTAGTACCGCTCTAAATGAGCAGTTCTTC	CASSTALNEQFF
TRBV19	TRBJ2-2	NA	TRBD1	TGTGCCAGTAAAACGACAGGGGGCCTGATCACCGGGGAGCTGTTTTTT	CASKTTGGLITGELFF
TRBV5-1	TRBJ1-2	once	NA	TGCGCCAGCAGCTTGAGTCCCTACTATGGCTATGGCTACACCTTC	CASSLSPYYGYGYTF
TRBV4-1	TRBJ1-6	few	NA	TGCGCCAGCAGCCAAGGGACAGTGGATCATTCACCCCTCCACTTT	CASSQGTVDHSPLHF
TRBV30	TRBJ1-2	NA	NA	TGTGCCTGGAGCCCCGGGGAGGGGTATGGCTACACCTTC	CAWSPGEGYGYTF
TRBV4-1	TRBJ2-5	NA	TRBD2	TGCGCCAGCAGCCTCGGACTAGCGGAAGAGACCCAGTACTTC	CASSLGLAEETQYF
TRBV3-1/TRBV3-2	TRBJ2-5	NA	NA	TGTGCCAGCAGCCGTATAGCGTGGGAGACCCAGTACTTC	CASSRIAWETQYF
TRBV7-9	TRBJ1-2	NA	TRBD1	TGTGCCAGCAGCTGGGCGGGACAGGAAGAAGGGGGCTACACCTTC	CASSWAGQEEGGYTF
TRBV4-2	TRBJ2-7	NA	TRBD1	TGTGCCAGCAGCCAATCACGGGGACAGACCTACGAGCAGTACTTC	CASSQSRGQTYEQYF
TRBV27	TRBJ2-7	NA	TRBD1	TGTGCCAGCAGAACGACAGGGTCTAACGAGCAGTACTTC	CASRTTGSNEQYF
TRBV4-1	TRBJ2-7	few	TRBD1	TGCGCCAGCAGCCGGACAGGGGAAACCTACGAGCAGTACTTC	CASSRTGETYEQYF
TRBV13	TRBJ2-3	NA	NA	TGTGCCAGCAGCTCTCAACAAGATACGCAGTATTTT	CASSSQQDTQYF
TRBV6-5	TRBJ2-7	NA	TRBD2	TGTGCCAGCAGTTCTCTAGCGGGGGGGAGCGAGCAGTACTTC	CASSSLAGGSEQYF
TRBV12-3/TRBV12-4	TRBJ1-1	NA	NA	TGTGCCAGCAGTTTCTTGAACACTGAAGCTTTCTTT	CASSFLNTEAFF
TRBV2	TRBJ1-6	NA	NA	TGTGCCAGCAACCCGACAGAAAGCTCACCCCTCCACTTT	CASNPTESSPLHF
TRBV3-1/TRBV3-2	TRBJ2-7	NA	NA	TGTGCCAGCAGCCGCGAGCCAGGGGTTCCCTACGAGCAGTACTTC	CASSREPGVPYEQYF
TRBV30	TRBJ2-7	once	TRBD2	TGTGCCTGGGAGAGAGCGGGGGACTCCTACGAGCAGTACTTC	CAWERAGDSYEQYF
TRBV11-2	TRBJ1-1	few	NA	TGTGCCAGCAGCTTAGAACAGAGAAACACTGAAGCTTTCTTT	CASSLEQRNTEAFF
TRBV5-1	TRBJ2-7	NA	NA	TGCGCCAGCAGCTGGGGGACAAGGACCTACGAGCAGTACTTC	CASSWGTRTYEQYF
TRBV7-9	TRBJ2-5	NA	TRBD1	TGTGCCAGCAGCCGACAGGGCAGGGAGACCCAGTACTTC	CASSRQGRETQYF
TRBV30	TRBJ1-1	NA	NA	TGTGCCTGGATTCAGGGGTACACTGAAGCTTTCTTT	CAWIQGYTEAFF
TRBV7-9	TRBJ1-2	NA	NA	TGTGCCAGCAGCTTATCAGGGGCAGTCTATGGCTACACCTTC	CASSLSGAVYGYTF
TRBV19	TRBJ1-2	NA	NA	TGTGCCAGTTCAAGGACAGCTTCTAACTATGGCTACACCTTC	CASSRTASNYGYTF
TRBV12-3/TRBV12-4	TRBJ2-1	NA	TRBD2	TGTGCCAGCAGAGGACTAGCGGGAGCTGAGCAGTTCTTC	CASRGLAGAEQFF
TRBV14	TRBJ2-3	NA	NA	TGTGCCAGCAGCCAAGTGGGGGGGCTTGCGACAGATACGCAGTATTTT	CASSQVGGLATDTQYF
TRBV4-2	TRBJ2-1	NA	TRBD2	TGTGCCAGCAGCCAAGATGTGGGGACTAGCGCCGGGAATGAGCAGTTCTTC	CASSQDVGTSAGNEQFF
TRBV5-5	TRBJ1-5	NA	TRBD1	TGTGCCAGCAGCTGGGGACAGGGACTCAATCAGCCCCAGCATTTT	CASSWGQGLNQPQHF